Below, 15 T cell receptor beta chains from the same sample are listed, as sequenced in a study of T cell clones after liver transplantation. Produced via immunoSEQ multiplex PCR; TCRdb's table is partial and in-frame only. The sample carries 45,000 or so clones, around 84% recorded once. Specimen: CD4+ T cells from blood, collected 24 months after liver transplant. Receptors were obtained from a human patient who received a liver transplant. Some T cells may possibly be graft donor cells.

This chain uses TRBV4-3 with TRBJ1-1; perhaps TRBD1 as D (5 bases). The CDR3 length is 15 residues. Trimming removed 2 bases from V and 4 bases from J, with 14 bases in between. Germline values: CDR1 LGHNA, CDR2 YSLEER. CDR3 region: CASSQIRGGGTEAFF. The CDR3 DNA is TGCGCCAGCAGCCAAATCCGGGGGGGAGGCACTGAAGCTTTCTTT.

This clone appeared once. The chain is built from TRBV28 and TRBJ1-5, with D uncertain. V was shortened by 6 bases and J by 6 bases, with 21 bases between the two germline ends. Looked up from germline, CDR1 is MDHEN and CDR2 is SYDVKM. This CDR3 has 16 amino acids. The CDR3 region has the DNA TGTGCCAGCAGACCTCAGACACCTACGGGCTTTCAGCCCCAGCATTTT. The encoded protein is CASRPQTPTGFQPQHF.

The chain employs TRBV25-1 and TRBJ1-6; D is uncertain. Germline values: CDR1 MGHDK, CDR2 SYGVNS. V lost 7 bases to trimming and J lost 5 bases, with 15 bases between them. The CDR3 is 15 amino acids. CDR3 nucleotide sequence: TGTGCCAGCAAATTAGCGACGGCGGATAATTCACCCCTCCACTTT. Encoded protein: CASKLATADNSPLHF.

CDR3 coding DNA: TGTGCCAGCAGCTTGGAGGGGGGTGGCTACGAGCAGTACTTC. It yields the protein CASSLEGGGYEQYF. V gene TRBV5-5 combines with J gene TRBJ2-7; D tentatively reads TRBD1 or TRBD2 (6 bases each). The length of the CDR3 is 14 residues. V lost 0 bases, J lost 3 bases, and 10 bases lay in between. In germline, CDR1 is SGHKS, CDR2 YYEKEE (reference sequence).

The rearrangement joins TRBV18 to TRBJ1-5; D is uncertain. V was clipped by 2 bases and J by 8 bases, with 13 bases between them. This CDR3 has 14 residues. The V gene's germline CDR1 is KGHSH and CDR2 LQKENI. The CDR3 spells CASSPYSGNEPQHF. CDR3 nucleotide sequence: TGTGCCAGCTCACCATACTCGGGTAATGAGCCCCAGCATTTT.

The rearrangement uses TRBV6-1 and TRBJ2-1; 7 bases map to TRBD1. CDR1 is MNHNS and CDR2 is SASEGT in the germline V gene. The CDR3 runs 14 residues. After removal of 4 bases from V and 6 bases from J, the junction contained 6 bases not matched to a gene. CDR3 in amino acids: CASSVGQNSNEQFF. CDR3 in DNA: TGTGCCAGCAGTGTGGGACAGAATAGCAATGAGCAGTTCTTC.

CDR3 sequence: CASTEGRSGYTF. The CDR3 DNA reads as TGTGCCAGCACGGAAGGCAGGAGTGGCTACACCTTC. V usage is TRBV25-1 and J usage is TRBJ1-2, with no clear D. Germline lookup yields CDR1 MGHDK and CDR2 SYGVNS. The CDR3 has 12 amino acids. Trimming stripped 7 bases from V and 7 bases from J, with 13 bases between.

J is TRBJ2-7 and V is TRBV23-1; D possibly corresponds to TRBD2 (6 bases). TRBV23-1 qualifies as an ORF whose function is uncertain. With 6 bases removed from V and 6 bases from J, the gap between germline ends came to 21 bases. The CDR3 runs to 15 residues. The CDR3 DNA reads TGCGCCAGCAGAAGACCGGGACGGGGGTTCACCGAGCAGTACTTC. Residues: CASRRPGRGFTEQYF.

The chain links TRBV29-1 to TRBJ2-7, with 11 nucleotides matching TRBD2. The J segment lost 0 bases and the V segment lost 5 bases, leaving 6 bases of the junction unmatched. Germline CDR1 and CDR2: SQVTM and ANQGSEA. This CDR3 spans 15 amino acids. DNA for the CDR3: TGCAGCGTTACGCGACTAGCGGGGTACTCCTACGAGCAGTACTTC. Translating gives CSVTRLAGYSYEQYF.

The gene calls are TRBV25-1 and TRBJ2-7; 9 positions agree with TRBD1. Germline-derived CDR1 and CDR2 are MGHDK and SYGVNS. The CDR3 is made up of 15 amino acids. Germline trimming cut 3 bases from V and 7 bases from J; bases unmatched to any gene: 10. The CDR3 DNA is TGTGCCAGCAGTGATCCCGGGACAGGGCTGTGGGAGCAGTACTTC. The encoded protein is CASSDPGTGLWEQYF.

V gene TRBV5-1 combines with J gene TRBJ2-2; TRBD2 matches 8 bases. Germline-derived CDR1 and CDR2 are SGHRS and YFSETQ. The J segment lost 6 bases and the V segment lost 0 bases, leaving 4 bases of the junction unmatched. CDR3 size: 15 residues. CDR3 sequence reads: CASSLAGGLSGELFF. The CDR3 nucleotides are TGCGCCAGCAGCTTGGCGGGGGGGCTCTCCGGGGAGCTGTTTTTT.

DNA of the CDR3: TGCGCCAGCAGCCCATTTGGTGACAGGGAGGGCTACGAGCAGTACTTC. Amino acids: CASSPFGDREGYEQYF. The chain recombines TRBV5-1 with TRBJ2-7; D is possibly TRBD1 or TRBD2 (7 bases each). The germline V gene has CDR1 SGHRS and CDR2 YFSETQ. CDR3 length: 16 residues. V shed 4 bases and J shed 3 bases, with 20 bases lying between them.

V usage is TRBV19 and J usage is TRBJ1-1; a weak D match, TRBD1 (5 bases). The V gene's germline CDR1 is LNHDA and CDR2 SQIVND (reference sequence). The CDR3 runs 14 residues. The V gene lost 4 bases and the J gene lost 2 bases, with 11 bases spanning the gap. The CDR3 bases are TGTGCCAGTAGTACCCAGGGTCTCAACACTGAAGCTTTCTTT. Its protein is CASSTQGLNTEAFF. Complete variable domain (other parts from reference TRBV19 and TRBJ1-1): DGGITQSPKYLFRKEGQNVTLSCEQNLNHDAMYWYRQDPGQGLRLIYYSQIVNDFQKGDIAEGYSVSREKKESFPLTVTSAQKNPTAFYLCASSTQGLNTEAFFGQGTRLTVV.

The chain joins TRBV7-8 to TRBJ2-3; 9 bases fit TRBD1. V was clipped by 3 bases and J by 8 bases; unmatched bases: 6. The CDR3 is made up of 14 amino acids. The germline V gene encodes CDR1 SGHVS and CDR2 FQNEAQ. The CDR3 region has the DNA TGTGCCAGCAGCTTGAACCCGGGACAGGGTACGCAGTATTTT. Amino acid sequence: CASSLNPGQGTQYF.

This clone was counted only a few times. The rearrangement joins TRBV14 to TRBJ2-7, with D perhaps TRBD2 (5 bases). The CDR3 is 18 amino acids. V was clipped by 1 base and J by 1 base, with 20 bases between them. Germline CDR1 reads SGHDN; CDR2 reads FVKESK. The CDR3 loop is CASSQGGRAGSLSYEQYF. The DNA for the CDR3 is TGTGCCAGCAGCCAAGGTGGCCGCGCTGGGAGTTTATCCTACGAGCAGTACTTC. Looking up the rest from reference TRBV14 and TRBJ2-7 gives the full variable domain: EAGVTQFPSHSVIEKGQTVTLRCDPISGHDNLYWYRRVMGKEIKFLLHFVKESKQDESGMPNNRFLAERTGGTYSTLKVQPAELEDSGVYFCASSQGGRAGSLSYEQYFGPGTRLTVT.